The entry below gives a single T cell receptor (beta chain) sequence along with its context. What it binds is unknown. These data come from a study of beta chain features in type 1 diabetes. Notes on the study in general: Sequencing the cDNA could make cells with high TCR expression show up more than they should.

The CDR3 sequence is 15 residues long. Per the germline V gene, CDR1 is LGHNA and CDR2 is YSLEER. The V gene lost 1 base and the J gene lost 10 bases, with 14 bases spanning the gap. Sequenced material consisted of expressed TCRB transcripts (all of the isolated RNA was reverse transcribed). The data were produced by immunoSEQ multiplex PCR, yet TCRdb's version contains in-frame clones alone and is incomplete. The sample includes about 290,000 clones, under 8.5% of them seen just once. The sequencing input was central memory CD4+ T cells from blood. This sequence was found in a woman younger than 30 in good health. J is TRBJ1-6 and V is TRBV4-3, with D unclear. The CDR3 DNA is TGCGCCAGCAGCCAAGTGGCGAGGGCCAGCTCACCCCTCCACTTT. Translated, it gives CASSQVARASSPLHF.